Shown below are 5 T cell receptor beta chains from a single sample sequenced in a study of T cells generated in artificial thymic organoids (TCRdb year 2017). Their target antigens are unknown. To build artificial thymic organoids, human HSPCs were aggregated with MS5 murine stromal cells transduced with human DLL1, and the aggregates were cultured at an air-liquid interface. Hematopoietic stem and progenitor cells that were CD34+CD3-, FACS-purified and depleted of residual T cells served as the seed cells for the organoids. Library prep was done by 5' RACE. Instrument on record: Illumina MiSeq. TCRalpha and TCRbeta libraries were amplified separately by semi-nested PCR with Advantage 2 and reverse primers in the TRAC or TRBC constant regions. The public reads were reprocessed in TCRdb via fastp at Q25 and MiXCR, keeping in-frame beta chains. CDR3 protein duplicates are merged, each entry listing the most common genes and DNA. Within this sample are approximately 5,400 distinct CDR3 sequences, with less than 30% of them counted one time only. The top ten constitute around 3% of the sample.

Material for sequencing was naive CD8+ T cells grown in artificial thymic organoids from cord blood stem and progenitor cells. Sample cell subset or site, as interpreted from the label and publication: CD3+TCRalphabeta+CD8SP T cells; for blood, CD45RO-CCR7+ naive CD8+ T cells. The receptors shown here come from a human donor who gave cord blood stem cells for thymic organoid culture, a cardiac surgery patient who gave postnatal thymus, or a blood donor (not recorded which).

The chain links TRBV28 to TRBJ1-3; D is unclear. V was clipped by 8 bases and J by 4 bases, with 18 bases between them. This CDR3 is built from 15 residues. Germline CDR1 and CDR2: MDHEN and SYDVKM. Here the CDR3 reads CASRRRSPPGNTIYF. The DNA of the CDR3 is TGTGCCAGCCGCCGGCGTAGCCCGCCGGGAAACACCATATATTTT.

J is TRBJ1-1 and V is TRBV7-3, with 8 positions matching TRBD1. V lost 5 bases to trimming and J lost 4 bases; unmatched junction nucleotides: 6. Germline V gene lookup returns CDR1 SGHTA and CDR2 FQGTGA. The CDR3 length is 14 residues. For the CDR3, the DNA is TGTGCCAGCAGCGTGACAGGGGTTATCACTGAAGCTTTCTTT. The encoded protein is CASSVTGVITEAFF. Supplemented by reference TRBV7-3 and TRBJ1-1, the full variable domain reads GAGVSQTPSNKVTEKGKYVELRCDPISGHTALYWYRQSLGQGPEFLIYFQGTGAADDSGLPNDRFFAVRPEGSVSTLKIQRTERGDSAVYLCASSVTGVITEAFFGQGTRLTVV.

By sample fraction, this clonotype is medium-sized. The chain is built from TRBV27 and TRBJ2-3; tentatively, D is TRBD2 (5 bases). The V and J ends lost 5 bases and 4 bases respectively, with 13 bases between them. Germline V CDR1 and CDR2: MNHEY, SMNVEV (reference sequence). The CDR3 is made up of 14 amino acids. CDR3 loop: CASSEELAADTQYF. CDR3 nucleotide sequence: TGTGCCAGCAGTGAGGAGCTAGCCGCAGATACGCAGTATTTT.

This clonotype is medium-sized (0.01 to 0.1%). The chain carries TRBV18 and TRBJ2-7, with TRBD1 as a possible D gene (5 bases). The length of the CDR3 is 13 residues. Looked up from germline, CDR1 is KGHSH and CDR2 is LQKENI. Trimming removed 8 bases at V and 3 bases at J, with 14 bases between. The DNA of the CDR3 is TGTGCCAGCGGCTCGGACAACTTCTACGAGCAGTACTTC. The encoded protein is CASGSDNFYEQYF. Using reference TRBV18 and TRBJ2-7 for the parts outside the CDR3, the full variable domain is NAGVMQNPRHLVRRRGQEARLRCSPMKGHSHVYWYRQLPEEGLKFMVYLQKENIIDESGMPKERFSAEFPKEGPSILRIQQVVRGDSAAYFCASGSDNFYEQYFGPGTRLTVT.

This clonotype is deemed medium-sized. The V call is TRBV4-1, the J call TRBJ1-1; maybe TRBD1 (5 bases). CDR1 and CDR2 from the germline V gene are MGHRA and YSYEKL. V lost 4 bases and J lost 5, with 11 bases in between. The CDR3 totals 13 residues. The CDR3 protein is CASSRGRGTEAFF. In DNA form, the CDR3 reads TGCGCCAGCAGCCGAGGACGGGGGACTGAAGCTTTCTTT.